Below, 9 T cell receptor beta chains from the same sample are listed, as sequenced in a study of shared clonotypes between healthy human individuals. Measured with immunoSEQ multiplex PCR; TCRdb has only the in-frame clones, and not every one. The table includes 700,000 or so clones, 60% to 80% detected once. The specimen sequenced was memory CD4+ T cells sorted from blood. Noted subset: CD45RA-negative fraction. These receptors came from a woman aged 30 to 39 in good health.

The CDR3 protein is CASSFPGGRRGTGELFF. The CDR3 bases are TGTGCCAGCAGCTTTCCAGGGGGCCGACGCGGCACCGGGGAGCTGTTTTTT. The genes are TRBV5-4 and TRBJ2-2, with 8 bases identical to TRBD1. This CDR3 contains 17 residues. The V gene's germline CDR1 is SGHNT and CDR2 YYREEE (reference sequence). V trimming: 2 bases; J trimming: 4 bases; junction bases outside the gene matches: 10.

The chain joins TRBV7-2 to TRBJ2-5; 7 bases align to TRBD2. CDR3 length: 14 amino acids. V was clipped by 5 bases and J by 3 bases; unmatched bases: 6. Germline-derived CDR1 and CDR2 are SGHTA and FQGNSA. The CDR3 spells CASSLSGLKETQYF. CDR3 DNA sequence: TGTGCCAGCAGCCTGTCGGGACTAAAAGAGACCCAGTACTTC.

To note about this clone: Within the sample, other DNA sequences also encode this same CDR3. The CDR3 bases are TGTGCCACCAGCAGGGGTGACAGCTACGAGCAGTACTTC. Protein product: CATSRGDSYEQYF. The gene calls are TRBV15 and TRBJ2-7, with a tentative D call TRBD1 (5 bases). With 3 bases removed from V and 3 bases from J, the gap between germline ends came to 9 bases. Germline CDR1 and CDR2: LNHNV and YYDKDF (reference sequence). The CDR3 extends over 13 amino acids.

The V call is TRBV6-1, the J call TRBJ2-5; a possible D gene is TRBD1 (5 bases). V lost 6 bases to trimming and J lost 0 bases, with 14 bases between them. Germline V gene sequence: CDR1 MNHNS, CDR2 SASEGT. The CDR3 consists of 15 residues. CDR3 sequence (DNA): TGTGCCAGCAGACCGCTGACAGATTACCAAGAGACCCAGTACTTC. Translation gives CASRPLTDYQETQYF.

This chain joins TRBV30 and TRBJ1-5; TRBD1 might be the D (5 bases). This CDR3 has 13 amino acids. CDR1 and CDR2 from the germline V gene are GTSNPN and SVGIG (reference sequence). Trimming stripped 5 bases from V and 7 bases from J, with 15 bases between. In nucleotides, the CDR3 is TGTGCCTGGGATGCAGGGTTGGGACAGCCCCAGCATTTT. Residues: CAWDAGLGQPQHF.

This sequence joins TRBV28 and TRBJ2-3, with TRBD2 matching over 8 bases. With 4 bases clipped from V and 4 bases from J, the junction kept 4 bases outside the gene matches. The CDR3 spans 14 residues. Germline-derived CDR1 and CDR2 are MDHEN and SYDVKM. The CDR3: CASSSRTSSDTQYF. As DNA, the CDR3 is TGTGCCAGCAGTTCGAGGACTAGCTCAGATACGCAGTATTTT.

The gene calls are TRBV6-1 and TRBJ2-1; 13 bases line up with TRBD2. This CDR3 contains 15 residues. J lost 4 bases, V lost 4 bases, and 1 base had no gene match. Looked up from germline, CDR1 is MNHNS and CDR2 is SASEGT. CDR3 coding DNA: TGTGCCAGCAGTGTGGGACTAGCGGGATACAATGAGCAGTTCTTC. As protein: CASSVGLAGYNEQFF.

The V and J genes are TRBV4-1 and TRBJ2-1; 8 nucleotides align to TRBD2. The trim removed 0 bases at V and 5 bases at J, leaving 6 bases unmatched. CDR1 and CDR2 from the germline V gene are MGHRA and YSYEKL. The CDR3 extends over 16 amino acids. The CDR3 DNA is TGCGCCAGCAGCCAAGAAGGTAGCGGGATTCACAATGAGCAGTTCTTC. Its protein product is CASSQEGSGIHNEQFF.

The V and J genes are TRBV28 and TRBJ1-1; tentative D call: TRBD1 (5 bases). Per the germline V gene, CDR1 is MDHEN and CDR2 is SYDVKM. This CDR3 has 15 residues. V gave up 2 bases and J gave up 1 base, with 11 bases separating them. In nucleotides, the CDR3 is TGTGCCAGCAGTTTACCTACAGGAAGGAACACTGAAGCTTTCTTT. This translates into CASSLPTGRNTEAFF. The whole variable domain, filled in from reference TRBV28 and TRBJ1-1, reads DVKVTQSSRYLVKRTGEKVFLECVQDMDHENMFWYRQDPGLGLRLIYFSYDVKMKEKGDIPEGYSVSREKKERFSLILESASTNQTSMYLCASSLPTGRNTEAFFGQGTRLTVV.